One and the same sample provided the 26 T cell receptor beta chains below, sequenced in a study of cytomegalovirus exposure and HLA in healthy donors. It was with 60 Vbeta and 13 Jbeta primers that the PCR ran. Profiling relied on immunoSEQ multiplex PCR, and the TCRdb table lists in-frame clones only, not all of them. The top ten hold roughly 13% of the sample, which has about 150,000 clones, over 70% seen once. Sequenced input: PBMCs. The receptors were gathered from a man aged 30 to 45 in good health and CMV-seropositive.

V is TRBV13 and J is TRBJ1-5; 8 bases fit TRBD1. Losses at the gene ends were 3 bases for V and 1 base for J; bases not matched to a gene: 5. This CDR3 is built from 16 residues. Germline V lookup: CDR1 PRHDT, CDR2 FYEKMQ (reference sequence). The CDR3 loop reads CASSLKGDRSNQPQHF. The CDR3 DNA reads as TGTGCCAGCAGCTTGAAGGGGGACAGGAGCAATCAGCCCCAGCATTTT.

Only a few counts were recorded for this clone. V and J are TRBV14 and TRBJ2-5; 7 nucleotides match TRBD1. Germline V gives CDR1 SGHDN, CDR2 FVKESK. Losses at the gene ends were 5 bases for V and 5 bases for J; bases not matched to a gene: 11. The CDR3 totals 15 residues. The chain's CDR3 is CASSNLRGLWETQYF. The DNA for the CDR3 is TGTGCCAGCAGCAACCTGAGGGGGCTTTGGGAGACCCAGTACTTC.

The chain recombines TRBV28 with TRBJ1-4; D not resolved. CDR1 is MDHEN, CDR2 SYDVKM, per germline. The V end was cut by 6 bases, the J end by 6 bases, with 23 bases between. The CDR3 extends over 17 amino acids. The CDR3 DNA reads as TGTGCCAGCAGCTTCCTGGGCAGCACAAAAGCATATGAAAAACTGTTTTTT. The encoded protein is CASSFLGSTKAYEKLFF.

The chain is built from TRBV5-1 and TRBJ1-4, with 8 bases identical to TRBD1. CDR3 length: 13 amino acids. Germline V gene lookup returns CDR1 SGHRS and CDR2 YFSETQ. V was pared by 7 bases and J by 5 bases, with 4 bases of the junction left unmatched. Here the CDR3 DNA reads TGCGCCAGCCGGGACAGGAGGAATGAAAAACTGTTTTTT. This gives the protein CASRDRRNEKLFF.

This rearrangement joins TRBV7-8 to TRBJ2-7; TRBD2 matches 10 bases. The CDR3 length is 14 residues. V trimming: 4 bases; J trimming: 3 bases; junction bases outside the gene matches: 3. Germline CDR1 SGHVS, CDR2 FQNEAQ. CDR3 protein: CASSSTSGDYEQYF. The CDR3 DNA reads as TGTGCCAGCAGCTCTACTAGCGGGGACTACGAGCAGTACTTC.

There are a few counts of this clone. CDR3 sequence: CASSVGGVGEQYF. The CDR3 nucleotides are TGTGCCAGCAGCGTAGGGGGGGTGGGCGAGCAGTACTTC. The rearrangement joins TRBV9 to TRBJ2-7, with D possibly being TRBD2 (6 bases). The CDR3 is made up of 13 amino acids. V was clipped by 0 bases and J by 6 bases, with 10 bases between them. The germline gives CDR1 SGDLS, CDR2 YYNGEE.

CDR3 amino acids: CASSHGQDYEQYF. CDR3 sequence (DNA): TGTGCCAGCAGCCACGGACAGGATTACGAGCAGTACTTC. V is TRBV5-8 and J is TRBJ2-7; 7 bases map to TRBD1. The germline V gene encodes CDR1 SGHTS and CDR2 YDEGEE. V was clipped by 4 bases and J by 4 bases; unmatched bases: 5. The CDR3 loop spans 13 amino acids. The whole variable domain, remainder taken from reference TRBV5-8 and TRBJ2-7, is EAGVTQSPTHLIKTRGQQATLRCSPISGHTSVYWYQQALGLGLQFLLWYDEGEERNRGNFPPRFSGRQFPNYSSELNVNALELEDSALYLCASSHGQDYEQYFGPGTRLTVT.

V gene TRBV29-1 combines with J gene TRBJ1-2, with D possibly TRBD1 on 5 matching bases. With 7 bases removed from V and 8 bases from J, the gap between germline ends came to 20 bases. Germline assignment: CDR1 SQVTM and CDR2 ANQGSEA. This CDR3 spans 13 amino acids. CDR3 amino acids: CSGTKAGMGGYTF. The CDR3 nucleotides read TGCAGCGGCACGAAGGCAGGGATGGGCGGCTACACCTTC.

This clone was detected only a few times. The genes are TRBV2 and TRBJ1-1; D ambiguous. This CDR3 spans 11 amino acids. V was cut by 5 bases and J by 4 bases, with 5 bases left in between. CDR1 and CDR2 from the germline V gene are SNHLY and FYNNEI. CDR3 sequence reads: CASSIGTEAFF. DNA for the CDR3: TGTGCCAGCAGTATCGGCACTGAAGCTTTCTTT.

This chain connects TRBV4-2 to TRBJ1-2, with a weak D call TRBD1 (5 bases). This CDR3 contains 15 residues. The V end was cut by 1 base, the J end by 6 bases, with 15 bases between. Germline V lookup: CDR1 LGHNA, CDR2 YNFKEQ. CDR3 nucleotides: TGTGCCAGCAGCCAAGTATCCGGACACAACAATGGCTACACCTTC. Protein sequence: CASSQVSGHNNGYTF.

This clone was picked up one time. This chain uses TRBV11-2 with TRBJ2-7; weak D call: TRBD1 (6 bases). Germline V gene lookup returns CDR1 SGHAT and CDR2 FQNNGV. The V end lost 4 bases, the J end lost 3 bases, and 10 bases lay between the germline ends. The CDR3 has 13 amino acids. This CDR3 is CASSSGTNYEQYF. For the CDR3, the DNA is TGTGCCAGCAGCTCCGGGACAAACTACGAGCAGTACTTC.

Written as DNA, the CDR3 is TGTGCCAGCAGCCAAGGAAGACAGGGGGCGCTTGGAAACACCATATATTTT. Translated: CASSQGRQGALGNTIYF. The chain carries TRBV4-2 and TRBJ1-3, with TRBD1 matching 10 bases. Germline trimming cut 1 base from V and 3 bases from J; bases unmatched to any gene: 6. The CDR3 totals 17 residues. CDR1 and CDR2 from the germline V gene are LGHNA and YNFKEQ.

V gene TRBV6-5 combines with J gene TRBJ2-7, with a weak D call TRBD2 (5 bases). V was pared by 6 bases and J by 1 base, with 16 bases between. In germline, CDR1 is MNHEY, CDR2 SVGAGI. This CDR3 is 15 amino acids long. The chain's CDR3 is CASSSPGEPSYEQYF. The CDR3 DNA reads TGTGCCAGCAGCTCCCCCGGGGAACCGTCCTACGAGCAGTACTTC.

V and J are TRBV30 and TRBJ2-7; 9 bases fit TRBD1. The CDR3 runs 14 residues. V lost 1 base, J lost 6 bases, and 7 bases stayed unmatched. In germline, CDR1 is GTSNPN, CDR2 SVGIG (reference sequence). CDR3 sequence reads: CAWSAQTGGSEQYF. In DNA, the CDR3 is TGTGCCTGGAGTGCCCAGACAGGGGGGAGCGAGCAGTACTTC.

The CDR3 region has the DNA TGTGCCAGCAGTTTCCATGCTCGGACCGGGGAGCTGTTTTTT. Its protein is CASSFHARTGELFF. The V call is TRBV27, the J call TRBJ2-2; D not resolved. Germline V gene lookup returns CDR1 MNHEY and CDR2 SMNVEV (reference sequence). The CDR3 length is 14 residues. Trimming removed 3 bases at V and 5 bases at J, with 10 bases between.

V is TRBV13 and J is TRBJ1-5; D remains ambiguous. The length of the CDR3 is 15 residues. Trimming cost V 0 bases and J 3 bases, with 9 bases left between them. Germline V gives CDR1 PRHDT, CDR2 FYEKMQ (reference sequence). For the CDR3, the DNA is TGTGCCAGCAGCTTAGGCCGCAGGAACAATCAGCCCCAGCATTTT. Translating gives CASSLGRRNNQPQHF.

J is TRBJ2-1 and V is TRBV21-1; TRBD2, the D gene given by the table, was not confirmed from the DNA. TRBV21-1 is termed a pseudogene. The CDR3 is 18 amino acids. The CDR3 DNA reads TGTGCCAGCAGCAATCACCGTCGACTAGCGGGAGGGCCCAATGAGCAGTTCTTC. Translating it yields CASSNHRRLAGGPNEQFF.

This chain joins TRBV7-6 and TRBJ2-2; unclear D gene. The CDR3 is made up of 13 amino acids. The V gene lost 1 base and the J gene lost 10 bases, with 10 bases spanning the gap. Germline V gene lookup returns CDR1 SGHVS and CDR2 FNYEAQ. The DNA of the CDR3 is TGTGCCAGCAGCTTAGGTCCAGGCGCGGAGCTGTTTTTT. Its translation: CASSLGPGAELFF. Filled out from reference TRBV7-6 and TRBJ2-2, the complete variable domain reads GAGVSQSPRYKVTKRGQDVALRCDPISGHVSLYWYRQALGQGPEFLTYFNYEAQQDKSGLPNDRFSAERPEGSISTLTIQRTEQRDSAMYRCASSLGPGAELFFGEGSRLTVL.

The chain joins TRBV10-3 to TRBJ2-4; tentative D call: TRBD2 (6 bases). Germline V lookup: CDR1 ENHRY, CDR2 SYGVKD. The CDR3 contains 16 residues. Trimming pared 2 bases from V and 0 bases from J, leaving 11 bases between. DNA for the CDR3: TGTGCCATCAGTGAGATGGGGGGTGGAGCCAAAAACATTCAGTACTTC. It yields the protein CAISEMGGGAKNIQYF.

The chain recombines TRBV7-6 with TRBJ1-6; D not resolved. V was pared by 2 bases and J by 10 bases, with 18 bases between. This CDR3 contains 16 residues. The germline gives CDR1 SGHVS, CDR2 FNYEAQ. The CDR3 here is CASSLFGRGLDSPLHF. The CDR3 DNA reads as TGTGCCAGCAGCTTATTCGGGCGGGGTCTGGACTCACCCCTCCACTTT.

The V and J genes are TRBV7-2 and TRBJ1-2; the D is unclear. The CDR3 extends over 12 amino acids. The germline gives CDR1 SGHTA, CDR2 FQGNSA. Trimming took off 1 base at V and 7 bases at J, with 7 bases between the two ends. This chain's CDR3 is CASSLDLCGYTF. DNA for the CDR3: TGTGCCAGCAGCTTAGACTTGTGTGGCTACACCTTC.

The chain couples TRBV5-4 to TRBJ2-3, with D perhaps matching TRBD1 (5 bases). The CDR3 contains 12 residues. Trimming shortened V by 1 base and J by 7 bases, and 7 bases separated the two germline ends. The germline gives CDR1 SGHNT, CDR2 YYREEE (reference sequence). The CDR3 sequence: CASSLMDNTQYF. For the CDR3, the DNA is TGTGCCAGCAGCTTGATGGACAATACGCAGTATTTT.

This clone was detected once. The CDR3 spells CAWGTNLGNSPLHF. The CDR3 nucleotides are TGTGCCTGGGGGACTAATCTCGGGAATTCACCCCTCCACTTT. The chain couples TRBV30 to TRBJ1-6; possibly TRBD1 for D (5 bases). With 5 bases removed from V and 7 bases from J, the gap between germline ends came to 15 bases. The CDR3 length is 14 residues. CDR1 is GTSNPN, CDR2 SVGIG, per germline (reference sequence).

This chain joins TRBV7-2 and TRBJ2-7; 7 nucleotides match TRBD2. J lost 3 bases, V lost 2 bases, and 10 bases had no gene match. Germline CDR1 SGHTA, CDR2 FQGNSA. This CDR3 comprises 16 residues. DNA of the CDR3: TGTGCCAGCAGCTTAAACGGGCCTAGCGGAAACTACGAGCAGTACTTC. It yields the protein CASSLNGPSGNYEQYF. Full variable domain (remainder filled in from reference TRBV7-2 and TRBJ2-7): GAGVSQSPSNKVTEKGKDVELRCDPISGHTALYWYRQSLGQGLEFLIYFQGNSAPDKSGLPSDRFSAERTGGSVSTLTIQRTQQEDSAVYLCASSLNGPSGNYEQYFGPGTRLTVT.

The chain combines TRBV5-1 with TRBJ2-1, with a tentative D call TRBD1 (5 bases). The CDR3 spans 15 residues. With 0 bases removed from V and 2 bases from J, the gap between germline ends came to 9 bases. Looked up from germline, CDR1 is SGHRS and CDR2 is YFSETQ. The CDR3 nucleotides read TGCGCCAGCAGCTTGGTGGCAGGGACCTACAATGAGCAGTTCTTC. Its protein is CASSLVAGTYNEQFF. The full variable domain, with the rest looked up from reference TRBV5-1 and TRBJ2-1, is KAGVTQTPRYLIKTRGQQVTLSCSPISGHRSVSWYQQTPGQGLQFLFEYFSETQRNKGNFPGRFSGRQFSNSRSEMNVSTLELGDSALYLCASSLVAGTYNEQFFGPGTRLTVL.

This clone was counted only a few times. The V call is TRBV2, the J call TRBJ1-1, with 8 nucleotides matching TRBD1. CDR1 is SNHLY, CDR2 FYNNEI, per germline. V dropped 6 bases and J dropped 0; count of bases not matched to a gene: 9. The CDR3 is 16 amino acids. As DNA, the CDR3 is TGTGCCAGCAGCGATACGGACAGGGAAATGAACACTGAAGCTTTCTTT. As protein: CASSDTDREMNTEAFF.